The T cell receptor (beta chain) described here comes from a study of control samples from healthy donors and cancer patients. Trimming cost V 5 bases and J 5 bases; bases outside gene matches: 3. The germline gives CDR1 SGHAT, CDR2 FQNNGV. This CDR3 region has 12 residues. Produced via immunoSEQ multiplex PCR; TCRdb's table is partial and in-frame only. The repertoire has approximately 100,000 clones, 75% to 90% of them found once; the top ten carry 15% to 20%. This chain connects TRBV11-2 to TRBJ2-7; 7 bases match TRBD1. This receptor was obtained from a man in his 60s with lung cancer. Sequencing was performed on PBMCs. The CDR3 spells CASSTQGHEQYF. Here the CDR3 DNA reads TGTGCCAGCAGCACACAGGGGCACGAGCAGTACTTC.